The clone carrying this T cell receptor (beta chain) has at least ten counts. Its antigen remains unknown. This sample is part of a study of identical twins. Each CDR3 protein gets one entry after TCRdb re-called the 5' RACE reads with MiXCR. The sample carries hundreds of thousands of distinct CDR3 sequences, 8.6% recorded once. Study-wide points: The more abundant beta clonotypes in cord blood had fewer insertions, and memory repertoires did not show this.

Between the trimmed V and J ends, which lost 6 bases and 6 bases, there was a span of 17 bases. Germline lookup yields CDR1 MNHEY and CDR2 SMNVEV (reference sequence). The CDR3 contains 15 residues. The same data also went into a second study, on yellow fever vaccine responses in identical twins.

The sequenced sample consisted of PBMCs. This clonotype was obtained from a woman between 18 and 29 years old in good health. The gene calls are TRBV27 and TRBJ1-4, with D perhaps TRBD1 (6 bases). The CDR3 nucleotides read TGTGCCAGCAGATCCCAGGACAGAGTAGATGAAAAACTGTTTTTT. Translated, it gives CASRSQDRVDEKLFF.